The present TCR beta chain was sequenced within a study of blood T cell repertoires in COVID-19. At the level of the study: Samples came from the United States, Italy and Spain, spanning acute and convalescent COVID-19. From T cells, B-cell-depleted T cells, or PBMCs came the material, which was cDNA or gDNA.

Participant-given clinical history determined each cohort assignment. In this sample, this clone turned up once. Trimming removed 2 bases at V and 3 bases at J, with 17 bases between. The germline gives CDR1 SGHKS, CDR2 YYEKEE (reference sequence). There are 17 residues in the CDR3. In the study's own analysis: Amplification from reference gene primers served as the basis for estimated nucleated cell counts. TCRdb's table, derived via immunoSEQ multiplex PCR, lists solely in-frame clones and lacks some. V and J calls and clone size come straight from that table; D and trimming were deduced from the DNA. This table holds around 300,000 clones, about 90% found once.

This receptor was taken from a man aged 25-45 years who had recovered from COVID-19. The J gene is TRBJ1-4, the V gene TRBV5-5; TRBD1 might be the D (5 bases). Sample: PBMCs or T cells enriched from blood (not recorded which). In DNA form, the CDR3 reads TGTGCCAGCAGCTTTTACACAGGCGGTTCGGCTAATGAAAAACTGTTTTTT. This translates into CASSFYTGGSANEKLFF.